These T cell receptor beta chains were read from a single sample in a study of CD8 T cells in Susac syndrome. TCRdb redid the calling of the immunoSEQ multiplex PCR reads with MiXCR, one entry per CDR3 protein. The repertoire holds roughly 200,000 distinct CDR3 sequences, approximately 94% seen once, with 0.093% in the top ten. The sample comprised CD4+ T cells from PBMCs. The receptors were sampled from a human donor with multiple sclerosis. CDR3s include the opening cysteine and the closing phenylalanine or tryptophan. Each record gives: clone size, V gene, D gene, J gene, CDR3 DNA, CDR3 protein. The D gene is left open where the match is weak. Only some rows state a clone size, as once, few, many or a class for expanded clones.

>-|TRBV20-1|TRBD2|TRBJ2-5
TGCAGTGCTAAAATAGGGCGGGGGGGTTATCAAGAGACCCAGTACTTC
CSAKIGRGGYQETQYF
>-|TRBV27|TRBD1|TRBJ1-3
TGTGCCAGCAGTACAGGGGATGGAAACACCATATATTTT
CASSTGDGNTIYF
>-|TRBV11-2|TRBD1|TRBJ2-7
TGTGCCAGCAGCCCTGGGGACAGTAACTACGAGCAGTACTTC
CASSPGDSNYEQYF
>-|TRBV30|-|TRBJ1-2
TGTGCCTGGAGTAGGCCAGAGAGCAACTATGGCTACACCTTC
CAWSRPESNYGYTF
>-|TRBV15|-|TRBJ1-1
TGTGCCACCAGCAGAGCCCCCGGTGGGGAAGCTTTCTTT
CATSRAPGGEAFF
>-|TRBV6-9|TRBD2|TRBJ2-1
TGTGCCAGCAGTTGCAACGGGGGGGCCCACAATGAGCAGTTCTTC
CASSCNGGAHNEQFF
>-|TRBV6-5|-|TRBJ1-2
TGTGCCAGCAGTTACGACAAAAACTATGGCTACACCTTC
CASSYDKNYGYTF
>-|TRBV7-3|TRBD1|TRBJ1-2
TGTGCCAGCAGCTTCAAACAGGGGGACCCTATGGGCTACACCTTC
CASSFKQGDPMGYTF
>-|TRBV29-1|TRBD2|TRBJ2-3
TGCAGCGTTGAACTCGGACTAGCGGTTTCCTCAGATACGCAGTATTTT
CSVELGLAVSSDTQYF
>-|TRBV2|TRBD1|TRBJ1-1
TGTGCCTCCACGGGACAGCTACAGAACACTGAAGCTTTCTTT
CASTGQLQNTEAFF
>-|TRBV30|TRBD1|TRBJ1-2
TGTGCCTGGACCGACGCTAGGACAGGGGGCCGGAGTGGCTACACCTTC
CAWTDARTGGRSGYTF
>once|TRBV4-2|-|TRBJ2-3
TGTGCCAGCAGCCAAGATCCCGGGGCGGATACGCAGTATTTT
CASSQDPGADTQYF
>-|TRBV25-1|-|TRBJ1-2
TGTGCCAGCAGTGAAGGGGGGCGTATTAACTATGGCTACACCTTC
CASSEGGRINYGYTF
>-|TRBV9|-|TRBJ1-1
TGTGCCAGCAGCCTTGGACTGGGTGCTGAAGCTTTCTTT
CASSLGLGAEAFF
>-|TRBV30|TRBD1|TRBJ1-2
TGTGCCTGGAGCCAAACCGGGACAGGGTGGACGTATGGCTACACCTTC
CAWSQTGTGWTYGYTF
>-|TRBV20-1|TRBD1|TRBJ1-2
TGCAGTGCTAGCGGGACAGCAGCTGGAGGCTACACCTTC
CSASGTAAGGYTF
>-|TRBV6-5|-|TRBJ2-7
TGTGCCAGCAGCCCGAGGTTCACCTCCTACGAGCAGTACTTC
CASSPRFTSYEQYF
>-|TRBV12-3/TRBV12-4|TRBD1|TRBJ1-2
TGTGCCAGCAGTTTAGGGACAGGGGGCGGGTATGGCTACACCTTC
CASSLGTGGGYGYTF
>-|TRBV29-1|-|TRBJ2-5
TGCAGCGTTGATCGGGTAGCAACGGCCCAGTACTTC
CSVDRVATAQYF
>-|TRBV20-1|-|TRBJ1-2
TGCAGTCTGAGGGAAGGGATTCATGGCTACACCTTC
CSLREGIHGYTF
>-|TRBV7-9|-|TRBJ1-1
TGTGCCAGCAGCCCCCAAGCGGGAGGCACTGAAGCTTTCTTT
CASSPQAGGTEAFF
>-|TRBV11-2|-|TRBJ2-3
TGTGCCAGCAGCCGATACGCAGGGGGCACAGATACGCAGTATTTT
CASSRYAGGTDTQYF
>-|TRBV20-1|-|TRBJ1-2
TGCAGTGCTCCCCGGGGGTCGGTTTACGGCTACACCTTC
CSAPRGSVYGYTF
>-|TRBV14|-|TRBJ2-2
TGTGCCAGCAGCCAAGTTGACGGACCCGGGGAGCTGTTTTTT
CASSQVDGPGELFF
>-|TRBV28|TRBD1|TRBJ2-5
TGTGCCAGCAGTCCCGACCAGGGGGATGGAGAGACCCAGTACTTC
CASSPDQGDGETQYF
>-|TRBV6-5|-|TRBJ1-2
TGTGCCAGCAGTTACGACAAGCACGATGGCTACACCTTC
CASSYDKHDGYTF
>-|TRBV29-1|-|TRBJ1-3
TGCAGCGTCCAAGGCAGATTCTCTGGAAACACCATATATTTT
CSVQGRFSGNTIYF
>-|TRBV7-9|-|TRBJ2-7
TGTGCCAGCAGCTTGCGGGCACCCTACGAGCAGTACTTC
CASSLRAPYEQYF
>-|TRBV6-5|-|TRBJ1-6
TGTGCCAGCAGTTACTCATTGGGCGCGGGGAATTCACCCCTCCACTTT
CASSYSLGAGNSPLHF
>-|TRBV9|-|TRBJ2-3
TGTGCCAGCAGCCGACAAGCGGGCTTGAGCACAGATACGCAGTATTTT
CASSRQAGLSTDTQYF
>-|TRBV14|-|TRBJ2-1
TGTGCCAGCAGCCTTCGAGCGAACAATGAGCAGTTCTTC
CASSLRANNEQFF